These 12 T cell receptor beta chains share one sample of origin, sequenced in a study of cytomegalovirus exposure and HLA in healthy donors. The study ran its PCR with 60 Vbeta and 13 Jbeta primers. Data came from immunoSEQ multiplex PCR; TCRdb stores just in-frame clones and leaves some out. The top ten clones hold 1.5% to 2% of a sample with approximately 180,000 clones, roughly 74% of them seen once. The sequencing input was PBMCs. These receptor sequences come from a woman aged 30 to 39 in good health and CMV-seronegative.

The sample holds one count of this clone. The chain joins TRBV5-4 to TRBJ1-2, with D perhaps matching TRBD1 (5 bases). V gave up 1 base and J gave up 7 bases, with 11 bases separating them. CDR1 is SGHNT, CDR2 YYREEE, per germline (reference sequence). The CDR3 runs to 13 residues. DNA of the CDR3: TGTGCCAGCAGCTTGCAGGGTTCAGGTGGCTACACCTTC. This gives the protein CASSLQGSGGYTF.

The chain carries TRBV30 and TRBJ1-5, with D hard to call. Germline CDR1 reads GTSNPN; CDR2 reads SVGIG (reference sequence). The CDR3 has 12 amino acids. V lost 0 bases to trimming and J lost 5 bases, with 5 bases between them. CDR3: CAWSVEDQPQHF. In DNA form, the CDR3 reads TGTGCCTGGAGTGTGGAGGATCAGCCCCAGCATTTT.

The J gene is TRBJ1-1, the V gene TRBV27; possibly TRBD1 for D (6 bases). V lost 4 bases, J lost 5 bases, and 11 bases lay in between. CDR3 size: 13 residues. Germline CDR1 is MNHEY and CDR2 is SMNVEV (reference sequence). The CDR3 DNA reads TGTGCCAGCAGTTCTGGGGGCCGGACTGAAGCTTTCTTT. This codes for CASSSGGRTEAFF.

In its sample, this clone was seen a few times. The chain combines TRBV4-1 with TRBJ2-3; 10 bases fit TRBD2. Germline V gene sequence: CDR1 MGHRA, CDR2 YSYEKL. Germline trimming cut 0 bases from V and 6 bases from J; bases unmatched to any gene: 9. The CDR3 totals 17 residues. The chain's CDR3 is CASSQEGLAGVKDTQYF. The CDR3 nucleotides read TGCGCCAGCAGCCAAGAAGGGCTAGCGGGAGTAAAGGATACGCAGTATTTT.

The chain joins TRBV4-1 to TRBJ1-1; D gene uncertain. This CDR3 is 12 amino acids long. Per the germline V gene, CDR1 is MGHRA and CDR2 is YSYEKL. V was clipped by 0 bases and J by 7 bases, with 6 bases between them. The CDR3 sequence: CASSQDLSEAFF. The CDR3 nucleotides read TGCGCCAGCAGCCAAGATTTGAGTGAAGCTTTCTTT.

In DNA, the CDR3 is TGTGCCAGCAGCCCGGGACAGATAGCCAAAAACATTCAGTACTTC. Protein sequence: CASSPGQIAKNIQYF. V usage is TRBV7-9 and J usage is TRBJ2-4; 7 bases line up with TRBD1. The CDR3 has 15 amino acids. Germline-derived CDR1 and CDR2 are SEHNR and FQNEAQ (reference sequence). After removal of 5 bases from V and 0 bases from J, the junction contained 4 bases not matched to a gene.

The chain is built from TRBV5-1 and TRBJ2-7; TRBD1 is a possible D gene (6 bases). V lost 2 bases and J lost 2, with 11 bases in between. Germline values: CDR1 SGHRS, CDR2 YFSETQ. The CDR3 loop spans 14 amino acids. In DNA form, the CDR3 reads TGCGCCAGCAGCTTAGAGACAGGCCCCTACGAGCAGTACTTC. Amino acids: CASSLETGPYEQYF.

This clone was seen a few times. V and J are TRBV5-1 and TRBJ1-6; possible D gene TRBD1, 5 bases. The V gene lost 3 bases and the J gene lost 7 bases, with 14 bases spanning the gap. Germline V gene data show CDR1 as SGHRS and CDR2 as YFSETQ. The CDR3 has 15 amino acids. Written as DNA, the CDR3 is TGCGCCAGCAGCTCTCAGGGTGAAATAAATTCACCCCTCCACTTT. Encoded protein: CASSSQGEINSPLHF.

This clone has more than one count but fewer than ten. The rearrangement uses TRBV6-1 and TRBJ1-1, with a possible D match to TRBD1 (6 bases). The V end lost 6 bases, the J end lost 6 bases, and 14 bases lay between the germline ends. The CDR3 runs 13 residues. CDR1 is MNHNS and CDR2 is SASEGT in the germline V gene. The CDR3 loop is CASRETGFAEAFF. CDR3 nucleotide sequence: TGTGCCAGCAGAGAAACAGGGTTCGCTGAAGCTTTCTTT.

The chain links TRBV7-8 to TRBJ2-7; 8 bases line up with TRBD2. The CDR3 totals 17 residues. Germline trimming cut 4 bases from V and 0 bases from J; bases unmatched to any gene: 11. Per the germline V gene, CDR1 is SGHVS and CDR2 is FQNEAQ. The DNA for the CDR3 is TGTGCCAGCAGCTCCTTGAAGGTTAGCGGGAACTCCTACGAGCAGTACTTC. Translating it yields CASSSLKVSGNSYEQYF.

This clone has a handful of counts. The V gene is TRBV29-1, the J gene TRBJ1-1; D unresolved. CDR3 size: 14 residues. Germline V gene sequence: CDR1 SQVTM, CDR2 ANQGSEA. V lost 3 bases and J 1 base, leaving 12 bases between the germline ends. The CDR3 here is CSVDLSPRNTEAFF. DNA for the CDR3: TGCAGCGTTGACCTATCACCCCGGAACACTGAAGCTTTCTTT. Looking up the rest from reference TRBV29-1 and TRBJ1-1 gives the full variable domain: SAVISQKPSRDICQRGTSLTIQCQVDSQVTMMFWYRQQPGQSLTLIATANQGSEATYESGFVIDKFPISRPNLTFSTLTVSNMSPEDSSIYLCSVDLSPRNTEAFFGQGTRLTVV.

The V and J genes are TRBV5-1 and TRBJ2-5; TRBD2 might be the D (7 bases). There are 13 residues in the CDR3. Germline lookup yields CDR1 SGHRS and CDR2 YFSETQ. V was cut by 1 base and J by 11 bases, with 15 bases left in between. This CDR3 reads CASSLRGAGEQYF. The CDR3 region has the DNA TGCGCCAGCAGCTTGAGGGGGGCGGGGGAGCAGTACTTC.